The 22 T cell receptor beta chains presented below share a single source sample, sequenced in a study of blood T cell repertoires in COVID-19. The assay was immunoSEQ multiplex PCR, and TCRdb's table has in-frame clones only and misses some. Of fewer than 300,000 clones detected, approximately 87% appear once; the ten largest clones hold 8.6%. Sequencing input: peripheral blood. The origin of the receptors is a human donor in a cohort sampled during active COVID-19.

V is TRBV5-1 and J is TRBJ2-1, with 7 bases lining up with TRBD1. The CDR3 runs to 15 residues. Germline lookup yields CDR1 SGHRS and CDR2 YFSETQ. Trimming cost V 4 bases and J 2 bases; bases outside gene matches: 6. In DNA, the CDR3 is TGCGCCAGCAGCAAGGACAGGTCAGCCTACAATGAGCAGTTCTTC. It specifies CASSKDRSAYNEQFF.

CDR3 amino acids: CASSIGDPTGELFF. CDR3 sequence (DNA): TGCGCCAGCAGCATTGGAGACCCCACCGGGGAGCTGTTTTTT. This chain connects TRBV5-1 to TRBJ2-2, with no clear D. The V gene's germline CDR1 is SGHRS and CDR2 YFSETQ. The CDR3 covers 14 residues. Deletions cut 4 bases from V and 4 bases from J, with 11 bases between.

The J gene is TRBJ2-1, the V gene TRBV27; 9 bases are a match to TRBD1. CDR1 MNHEY and CDR2 SMNVEV come from the germline V gene (reference sequence). After removal of 5 bases from V and 9 bases from J, the junction contained 11 bases not matched to a gene. CDR3 size: 15 residues. The CDR3 DNA follows: TGTGCCAGCAGTGACCTAACCGGGACAGGGAGTGAGCAGTTCTTC. It encodes CASSDLTGTGSEQFF.

CDR3 DNA sequence: TGTGCCAGCAGCCAGGGACAGGAGGTCAGGAACACTGAAGCTTTCTTT. Its translation is CASSQGQEVRNTEAFF. The V and J genes are TRBV4-2 and TRBJ1-1, with 8 bases aligning to TRBD1. This CDR3 has 16 amino acids. Germline loops: CDR1 LGHNA, CDR2 YNFKEQ. J lost 1 base, V lost 3 bases, and 7 bases had no gene match.

The chain is built from TRBV7-2 and TRBJ2-1; D not certain. Germline CDR1 reads SGHTA; CDR2 reads FQGNSA. V lost 1 base, J lost 10 bases, and 8 bases lay in between. CDR3 length equals 12 residues. The CDR3 region is CASSLDGREQFF. DNA for the CDR3: TGTGCCAGCAGCTTAGATGGCCGAGAGCAGTTCTTC.

This clone was recorded a few times. The chain has TRBV7-2 and TRBJ2-5; TRBD1 matches at 7 bases. J gave up 5 bases and V 1 base, and 7 bases lay outside the gene matches. The CDR3 spans 15 residues. Germline values: CDR1 SGHTA, CDR2 FQGNSA. The CDR3 region is CASSLGQGWRETQYF. The CDR3 DNA reads TGTGCCAGCAGCTTAGGACAGGGATGGAGGGAGACCCAGTACTTC. Based on the CDR3 plus reference TRBV7-2 and TRBJ2-5, the full variable domain is GAGVSQSPSNKVTEKGKDVELRCDPISGHTALYWYRQSLGQGLEFLIYFQGNSAPDKSGLPSDRFSAERTGGSVSTLTIQRTQQEDSAVYLCASSLGQGWRETQYFGPGTRLLVL.

This chain joins TRBV12-3 or TRBV12-4 and TRBJ2-7; D gene ambiguous. The CDR3 contains 12 residues. Trimming pared 5 bases from V and 1 base from J, leaving 6 bases between. The CDR3 loop is CASSPPSYEQYF. The CDR3 DNA reads as TGTGCCAGCAGTCCCCCATCCTACGAGCAGTACTTC.

The count of this clone is one. J is TRBJ1-2 and V is TRBV5-6; D is perhaps TRBD1 (5 bases). Trimming shortened V by 2 bases and J by 4 bases, and 15 bases separated the two germline ends. This CDR3 contains 15 residues. The germline V gene has CDR1 SGHDT and CDR2 YYEEEE. The CDR3 loop is CASSFGGELSYGYTF. In nucleotides, the CDR3 is TGTGCCAGCAGCTTCGGAGGGGAGTTGAGCTATGGCTACACCTTC. Complete variable domain (other parts from reference TRBV5-6 and TRBJ1-2): DAGVTQSPTHLIKTRGQQVTLRCSPKSGHDTVSWYQQALGQGPQFIFQYYEEEERQRGNFPDRFSGHQFPNYSSELNVNALLLGDSALYLCASSFGGELSYGYTFGSGTRLTVV.

The rearrangement uses TRBV11-2 and TRBJ1-2; D not resolved. Germline V CDR1 and CDR2: SGHAT, FQNNGV. The V and J ends lost 6 bases and 5 bases respectively, with 22 bases between them. This CDR3 is built from 16 residues. CDR3 bases: TGTGCCAGCAGGGTCGGGGTTTCGGGCCATGGGTATGGCTACACCTTC. It codes for CASRVGVSGHGYGYTF.

This clone was picked up a small number of times. This rearrangement joins TRBV5-4 to TRBJ2-6; tentatively, D is TRBD2 (6 bases). Per germline, CDR1 SGHNT and CDR2 YYREEE (reference sequence). This CDR3 is built from 16 residues. Trimming left V 4 bases short and J 4 bases short, with 15 bases between. The CDR3, as DNA: TGTGCCAGCAGCCGGGCGGCGGGATCGGGGGCCAACGTCCTGACTTTC. Translation: CASSRAAGSGANVLTF.

This clone has only a few counts. This chain joins TRBV6-5 and TRBJ2-3; 8 nucleotides agree with TRBD1. This CDR3 contains 15 residues. Looked up from germline, CDR1 is MNHEY and CDR2 is SVGAGI. The V and J ends lost 5 bases and 1 base, in that order; junction bases with no gene match: 5. Written as DNA, the CDR3 is TGTGCCAGCAGTCCTGAGACAGGGGGCACAGATACGCAGTATTTT. This translates into CASSPETGGTDTQYF.

The gene calls are TRBV27 and TRBJ2-7; D unresolved. CDR3 length equals 12 residues. Germline V gives CDR1 MNHEY, CDR2 SMNVEV (reference sequence). V was shortened by 4 bases and J by 1 base, with 5 bases between the two germline ends. Here the CDR3 DNA reads TGTGCCAGCAGTTCCCTTTCCTACGAGCAGTACTTC. Translating it yields CASSSLSYEQYF.

The rearrangement uses TRBV11-2 and TRBJ1-4; the D gene is possibly TRBD1 (6 bases). The ends were cut back, 5 bases at V and 7 bases at J, with 14 bases in the middle. The CDR3 is made up of 14 amino acids. Germline V gene sequence: CDR1 SGHAT, CDR2 FQNNGV. This CDR3 reads CASSRDMGSEKLFF. CDR3 in DNA: TGTGCCAGCAGCCGGGACATGGGAAGTGAAAAACTGTTTTTT.

The chain joins TRBV24-1 to TRBJ2-3, with TRBD2 identical over 9 bases. This CDR3 region has 19 residues. V shed 3 bases, J shed 4 bases, and the junction held 16 bases outside the gene matches. The V gene's germline CDR1 is KGHDR and CDR2 SFDVKD. The CDR3 loop is CATSDRTLDAGGPADTQYF. The CDR3 DNA is TGTGCCACCAGTGATCGCACTTTGGACGCGGGGGGGCCAGCAGATACGCAGTATTTT.

This sequence joins TRBV6-5 and TRBJ2-7; a weak D match, TRBD1 (6 bases). The V gene's germline CDR1 is MNHEY and CDR2 SVGAGI. The V gene lost 6 bases and the J gene lost 6 bases, with 9 bases spanning the gap. This CDR3 spans 11 amino acids. The CDR3 protein is CASRTGTEQYF. The CDR3 bases are TGTGCCAGCAGAACAGGGACCGAGCAGTACTTC.

This clone showed up many times. Within the sample, other DNA sequences also encode this same CDR3. The rearrangement links TRBV6-4 to TRBJ2-1; 11 positions agree with TRBD1. CDR1 is MRHNA and CDR2 is SNTAGT in the germline V gene. This CDR3 region has 14 residues. The ends lost 2 bases at V and 7 bases at J; junction bases unmatched: 1. CDR3 bases: TGTGCCAGCAGTGACGGGACAGGGGGGAATGAGCAGTTCTTC. Its translation: CASSDGTGGNEQFF.

V and J are TRBV24-1 and TRBJ1-2; D perhaps matches TRBD1 (6 bases). The germline CDR1 and CDR2 sequences are KGHDR and SFDVKD. Trimming left V 10 bases short and J 8 bases short, with 19 bases between. The CDR3 has 13 residues. The CDR3: CATNSGTPDGYTF. CDR3 nucleotides: TGTGCCACTAACTCCGGGACACCCGACGGCTACACCTTC.

The chain uses TRBV5-8 and TRBJ2-4; 9 bases match TRBD1. Germline values: CDR1 SGHTS, CDR2 YDEGEE. The CDR3 is 15 residues long. The J segment lost 7 bases and the V segment lost 4 bases, leaving 9 bases of the junction unmatched. The CDR3 DNA is TGTGCCAGCAGCACGAGTACAGGGGGCGCGAACATTCAGTACTTC. Its protein is CASSTSTGGANIQYF.

The V gene is TRBV11-2, the J gene TRBJ2-2; D is uncertain. Germline V gene lookup returns CDR1 SGHAT and CDR2 FQNNGV. The CDR3 spans 13 residues. V gave up 9 bases and J gave up 7 bases, with 15 bases separating them. The CDR3, as DNA: TGTGCCAGTACCGCAGGTGTGGGCGGGGAGCTGTTTTTT. This encodes CASTAGVGGELFF.

A few counts support this clone. V and J are TRBV6-6 and TRBJ1-2; TRBD1 aligns across 10 bases. CDR1 MNHNY and CDR2 SVGAGI come from the germline V gene (reference sequence). CDR3 size: 13 residues. V was pared by 7 bases and J by 8 bases, with 7 bases of the junction left unmatched. The CDR3 spells CASTGQGGGGYTF. Written as DNA, the CDR3 is TGTGCCAGCACCGGACAGGGGGGTGGGGGCTACACCTTC.

The chain links TRBV2 to TRBJ1-2; D is possibly TRBD1 (6 bases). From germline, CDR1 is SNHLY and CDR2 FYNNEI. The CDR3 contains 13 residues. The V end was cut by 1 base, the J end by 7 bases, with 10 bases between. The CDR3 DNA is TGTGCCAGCAGTGAAGGGGGGCGGTTTGGCTACACCTTC. Protein: CASSEGGRFGYTF.

This rearrangement joins TRBV7-2 to TRBJ2-7, with 9 bases that match TRBD1. J was trimmed by 3 bases and V by 5 bases; bases with no gene match: 8. There are 15 residues in the CDR3. Germline CDR1 and CDR2: SGHTA and FQGNSA. This CDR3 is CASSLSTDRGYEQYF. The CDR3 DNA sequence: TGTGCCAGCAGCCTCAGTACGGACAGGGGCTACGAGCAGTACTTC.